The 9 T cell receptor beta chains below all came from one sample that was sequenced in a study of shared clonotypes between healthy human individuals. Terminally differentiated effector memory CD45RA+ cells were excluded from the naive CD8 cells, which were CD45RO-negative and positively selected for CCR7. Assay used: immunoSEQ multiplex PCR; TCRdb lists only in-frame clones, some missing. The data show about 2.2 million clones, just under 95% seen once. Sequenced sample: naive CD8+ T cells from PBMCs. The receptors were sampled from a man younger than 30 in good health. Some clones in this sample may be carry-over from other donors' samples.

The V and J genes are TRBV9 and TRBJ2-5, with D possibly being TRBD2 (6 bases). This CDR3 comprises 14 residues. The V end was cut by 2 bases, the J end by 5 bases, with 13 bases between. Germline values: CDR1 SGDLS, CDR2 YYNGEE. DNA of the CDR3: TGTGCCAGCAGCGTCTATGGGGGGTCGGAGACCCAGTACTTC. It is translated as CASSVYGGSETQYF.

This clone was observed once. This chain connects TRBV7-9 to TRBJ2-3, with D unresolved. In germline, CDR1 is SEHNR, CDR2 FQNEAQ (reference sequence). V was clipped by 4 bases and J by 6 bases, with 5 bases between them. This CDR3 spans 11 amino acids. As DNA, the CDR3 is TGTGCCAGCAGCTCGTTTGATACGCAGTATTTT. Protein product: CASSSFDTQYF. The whole variable domain, filled in from reference TRBV7-9 and TRBJ2-3, reads DTGVSQNPRHKITKRGQNVTFRCDPISEHNRLYWYRQTLGQGPEFLTYFQNEAQLEKSRLLSDRFSAERPKGSFSTLEIQRTEQGDSAMYLCASSSFDTQYFGPGTRLTVL.

The V gene is TRBV7-3, the J gene TRBJ2-1; D is unclear. V dropped 1 base and J dropped 9 bases, with 7 bases sitting between them. The CDR3 contains 12 residues. CDR1 is SGHTA, CDR2 FQGTGA, per germline. CDR3 sequence reads: CASSLKTGEQFF. In DNA form, the CDR3 reads TGTGCCAGCAGCTTAAAGACGGGTGAGCAGTTCTTC.

This sequence joins TRBV6-6 and TRBJ2-1; 7 nucleotides match TRBD2. Germline V gene lookup returns CDR1 MNHNY and CDR2 SVGAGI (reference sequence). The CDR3 extends over 14 amino acids. Trimming cost V 2 bases and J 8 bases; bases outside gene matches: 6. The DNA of the CDR3 is TGTGCCAGCAGTTACGGGTCTAGCGGTGATGAGCAGTTCTTC. Protein sequence: CASSYGSSGDEQFF.

The chain is built from TRBV27 and TRBJ2-7, with D possibly TRBD2 on 6 matching bases. The V end was cut by 6 bases, the J end by 3 bases, with 15 bases between. There are 14 residues in the CDR3. The germline V gene encodes CDR1 MNHEY and CDR2 SMNVEV (reference sequence). The chain's CDR3 is CASRDGGEHYEQYF. The CDR3 DNA reads as TGTGCCAGCAGGGACGGAGGGGAGCACTACGAGCAGTACTTC.

This sequence joins TRBV15 and TRBJ1-4; no clear D gene. V was cut by 5 bases and J by 2 bases, with 12 bases left in between. The CDR3 extends over 15 amino acids. The germline gives CDR1 LNHNV, CDR2 YYDKDF (reference sequence). Written as DNA, the CDR3 is TGTGCCACCAGCCACCGCGGACCGACTAATGAAAAACTGTTTTTT. This sequence encodes CATSHRGPTNEKLFF.

The chain's CDR3 is CASSSPAGLRTGELFF. As DNA, the CDR3 is TGTGCCAGCAGCTCCCCCGCGGGACTGAGGACCGGGGAGCTGTTTTTT. This chain uses TRBV7-2 with TRBJ2-2; possible D gene TRBD2, 6 bases. Germline V gene sequence: CDR1 SGHTA, CDR2 FQGNSA. This CDR3 contains 16 residues. V lost 4 bases, J lost 5 bases, and 17 bases lay in between. Supplemented by reference TRBV7-2 and TRBJ2-2, the full variable domain reads GAGVSQSPSNKVTEKGKDVELRCDPISGHTALYWYRQSLGQGLEFLIYFQGNSAPDKSGLPSDRFSAERTGGSVSTLTIQRTQQEDSAVYLCASSSPAGLRTGELFFGEGSRLTVL.

The chain combines TRBV6-6 with TRBJ2-1; 9 bases agree with TRBD2. CDR1 is MNHNY and CDR2 is SVGAGI in the germline V gene (reference sequence). This CDR3 spans 15 amino acids. The V segment lost 5 bases and the J segment 4 bases; nucleotides outside the gene matches: 6. CDR3 DNA sequence: TGTGCCAGCAGTGGGCGGGAGGGCCCGTACAATGAGCAGTTCTTC. It encodes CASSGREGPYNEQFF.

The V and J genes are TRBV11-2 and TRBJ1-2, with 8 bases aligning to TRBD1. The CDR3 runs to 15 residues. After removal of 4 bases from V and 5 bases from J, the junction contained 9 bases not matched to a gene. CDR1 and CDR2 from the germline V gene are SGHAT and FQNNGV. The CDR3 DNA reads TGTGCCAGCAGCTCGACTCGGGACAGGCAGTATGGCTACACCTTC. The encoded protein is CASSSTRDRQYGYTF.